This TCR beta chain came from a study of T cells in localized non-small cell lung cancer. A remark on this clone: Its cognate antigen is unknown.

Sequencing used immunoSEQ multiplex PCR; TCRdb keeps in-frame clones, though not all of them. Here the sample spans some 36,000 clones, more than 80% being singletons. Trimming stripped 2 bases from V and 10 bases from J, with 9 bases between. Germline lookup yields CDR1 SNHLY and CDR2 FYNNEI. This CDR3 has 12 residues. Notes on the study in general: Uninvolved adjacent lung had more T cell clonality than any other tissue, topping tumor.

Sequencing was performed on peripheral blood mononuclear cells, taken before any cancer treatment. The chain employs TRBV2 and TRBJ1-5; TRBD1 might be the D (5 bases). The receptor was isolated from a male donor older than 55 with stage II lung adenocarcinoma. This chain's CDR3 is CASSERGLPQHF. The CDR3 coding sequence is TGTGCCAGCAGTGAAAGGGGCCTACCCCAGCATTTT.